The 23 T cell receptor beta chains listed next were all sequenced from one sample in a study of T cell changes during pregnancy in multiple sclerosis. The assay was immunoSEQ multiplex PCR, and TCRdb's table has in-frame clones only and misses some. The table shows fewer than 45,000 clones, with around 90% occurring only once. The source material was CD4+ T cells from peripheral blood mononuclear cells, sampled in the third trimester of pregnancy. These receptors all come from a female donor in good health, enrolled as a control in a pregnancy study.

The rearrangement links TRBV2 to TRBJ2-4, with D tentatively TRBD2 (5 bases). This CDR3 has 13 residues. From germline, CDR1 is SNHLY and CDR2 FYNNEI. V gave up 5 bases and J gave up 7 bases, with 12 bases separating them. The CDR3 reads CASSRETMNIQYF. CDR3 sequence (DNA): TGTGCCAGCAGTAGGGAGACTATGAACATTCAGTACTTC.

V and J are TRBV7-8 and TRBJ1-5, with D tentatively TRBD1 (6 bases). V lost 2 bases, J lost 7 bases, and 18 bases lay in between. Germline V gene data show CDR1 as SGHVS and CDR2 as FQNEAQ. The CDR3 length is 16 residues. The CDR3 loop is CASSLTQGVLRQPQHF. The CDR3 region has the DNA TGTGCCAGCAGCTTAACACAGGGAGTCTTAAGACAGCCCCAGCATTTT.

V usage is TRBV18 and J usage is TRBJ2-5, with 12 bases that match TRBD2. V was pared by 2 bases and J by 3 bases, with 1 base of the junction left unmatched. The V gene's germline CDR1 is KGHSH and CDR2 LQKENI. The CDR3 has 15 residues. CDR3 sequence (DNA): TGTGCCAGCTCACCATCTAGCGGGGGGGAAGAGACCCAGTACTTC. Amino acid sequence: CASSPSSGGEETQYF.

Written as DNA, the CDR3 is TGTGCCAGCAGCCTTGCCGGGACAGATACGCAGTATTTT. Protein: CASSLAGTDTQYF. The chain carries TRBV5-8 and TRBJ2-3, with D unresolved. CDR1 and CDR2 from the germline V gene are SGHTS and YDEGEE. V was trimmed by 4 bases and J by 3 bases, leaving 9 bases between them. The CDR3 runs to 13 residues.

This clone was counted a single time. The V and J genes are TRBV28 and TRBJ2-1, with D perhaps matching TRBD1 (6 bases). This CDR3 comprises 14 residues. Germline lookup yields CDR1 MDHEN and CDR2 SYDVKM. Trimming shortened V by 5 bases and J by 1 base, and 9 bases separated the two germline ends. The CDR3, as DNA: TGTGCCAGCAGTAAGAGGGGGTCCTACAATGAGCAGTTCTTC. This gives the protein CASSKRGSYNEQFF.

The genes are TRBV6-6 and TRBJ1-2; weak D call: TRBD1 (6 bases). Germline-derived CDR1 and CDR2 are MNHNY and SVGAGI (reference sequence). The CDR3 is 16 amino acids. Trimming cost V 2 bases and J 2 bases, with 15 bases left between them. The CDR3: CASSYGGVESNYGYTF. The CDR3 nucleotides are TGTGCCAGCAGTTACGGGGGCGTGGAGAGCAACTATGGCTACACCTTC.

The V and J genes are TRBV29-1 and TRBJ1-2; maybe TRBD1 (6 bases). Trimming removed 0 bases at V and 4 bases at J, with 12 bases between. Germline CDR1 reads SQVTM; CDR2 reads ANQGSEA. The CDR3 runs 14 residues. CDR3 in DNA: TGCAGCGTTGAAGACAGGGGATCGGGCTATGGCTACACCTTC. It encodes CSVEDRGSGYGYTF.

The J gene is TRBJ2-1, the V gene TRBV9, with D tentatively TRBD1 (7 bases). The CDR3 extends over 15 amino acids. Germline V gene data show CDR1 as SGDLS and CDR2 as YYNGEE. Trimming left V 8 bases short and J 0 bases short, with 15 bases between. This CDR3 reads CASSSGGSSYNEQFF. The CDR3 DNA reads as TGTGCCAGTAGCTCAGGGGGGAGCTCCTACAATGAGCAGTTCTTC.

J is TRBJ2-6 and V is TRBV2, with TRBD1 identical over 7 bases. The CDR3 consists of 16 residues. V trimming: 6 bases; J trimming: 2 bases; junction bases outside the gene matches: 7. Germline V gene sequence: CDR1 SNHLY, CDR2 FYNNEI. CDR3 residues: CASRPLTGTGANVLTF. The DNA for the CDR3 is TGTGCCAGCAGACCCCTGACAGGGACTGGGGCCAACGTCCTGACTTTC.

This chain connects TRBV2 to TRBJ2-7; D possibly corresponds to TRBD1 (5 bases). The CDR3 contains 12 residues. V lost 5 bases and J lost 3, with 8 bases in between. CDR1 is SNHLY, CDR2 FYNNEI, per germline. The CDR3 region has the DNA TGTGCCAGCAGTAGACAGAGCTACGAGCAGTACTTC. Protein: CASSRQSYEQYF.

CDR3 region: CSATGNEKLFF. CDR3 nucleotide sequence: TGCAGTGCTACAGGGAATGAAAAACTGTTTTTT. V usage is TRBV20-1 and J usage is TRBJ1-4; perhaps TRBD1 as D (5 bases). This CDR3 region has 11 residues. The germline V and J ends were trimmed by 4 bases and 5 bases, with 5 bases remaining between them. The germline V gene encodes CDR1 DFQATT and CDR2 SNEGSKA (reference sequence).

The genes are TRBV7-3 and TRBJ2-7; TRBD2 matches at 9 bases. Germline trimming cut 5 bases from V and 2 bases from J; bases unmatched to any gene: 7. CDR1 is SGHTA and CDR2 is FQGTGA in the germline V gene. The length of the CDR3 is 15 residues. The CDR3 loop is CASSISAGGAYEQYF. CDR3 nucleotide sequence: TGTGCCAGCAGCATCTCAGCGGGAGGAGCCTACGAGCAGTACTTC.

The chain uses TRBV6-5 and TRBJ1-2; the D gene is possibly TRBD1 (5 bases). CDR1 MNHEY and CDR2 SVGAGI come from the germline V gene. There are 14 residues in the CDR3. V was trimmed by 2 bases and J by 6 bases, leaving 13 bases between them. The CDR3: CASSYEAGPNGYTF. The CDR3 nucleotides are TGTGCCAGCAGTTACGAGGCAGGGCCGAATGGCTACACCTTC.

V gene TRBV19 combines with J gene TRBJ2-5; 8 bases align to TRBD2. The CDR3 runs to 16 residues. Unmatched junction bases numbered 11, after V lost 3 bases and J lost 5 bases. CDR1 LNHDA and CDR2 SQIVND come from the germline V gene (reference sequence). CDR3 DNA: TGTGCCAGTAGTATTTCTAGCGGGCCATTAATGGAGACCCAGTACTTC. Encoded protein: CASSISSGPLMETQYF.

The chain recombines TRBV7-3 with TRBJ2-3; 13 nucleotides match TRBD2. Germline CDR1 SGHTA, CDR2 FQGTGA. The CDR3 has 18 amino acids. Germline trimming cut 5 bases from V and 1 base from J; bases unmatched to any gene: 9. The CDR3 reads CASSKLAGGSWGTDTQYF. CDR3 nucleotide sequence: TGTGCCAGCAGCAAACTAGCGGGAGGGTCGTGGGGCACAGATACGCAGTATTTT.

The chain recombines TRBV7-8 with TRBJ2-7, with 7 bases that match TRBD1. Trimming cost V 4 bases and J 0 bases; bases outside gene matches: 3. The CDR3 covers 14 residues. CDR1 and CDR2 (germline): SGHVS, FQNEAQ. CDR3 loop: CASSSRDSSYEQYF. The CDR3 region has the DNA TGTGCCAGCAGCTCCCGGGACAGCTCCTACGAGCAGTACTTC.

The chain carries TRBV6-1 and TRBJ2-7; maybe TRBD1 (5 bases). The germline V gene has CDR1 MNHNS and CDR2 SASEGT. The CDR3 totals 13 residues. Trimming took off 8 bases at V and 6 bases at J, with 17 bases between the two ends. The CDR3 protein is CASGAAVGLEQYF. The CDR3 DNA reads as TGTGCCAGCGGGGCGGCCGTGGGGCTCGAGCAGTACTTC.

V is TRBV7-8 and J is TRBJ2-3; 7 bases fit TRBD2. The CDR3 is made up of 14 amino acids. The germline CDR1 and CDR2 sequences are SGHVS and FQNEAQ. Losses at the gene ends were 1 base for V and 5 bases for J; bases not matched to a gene: 3. The CDR3: CASSLVGGGDTQYF. For the CDR3, the DNA is TGTGCCAGCAGCTTAGTTGGGGGGGGAGATACGCAGTATTTT.

The chain employs TRBV11-1 and TRBJ2-7; 8 positions agree with TRBD1. The germline V gene has CDR1 SGHAT and CDR2 FQDESV (reference sequence). This CDR3 contains 16 residues. J gave up 2 bases and V 0 bases, and 6 bases lay outside the gene matches. The CDR3 nucleotides read TGTGCCAGCAGCTTAGCCCGGGACAGGAGAACCTACGAGCAGTACTTC. Its protein is CASSLARDRRTYEQYF.

The CDR3 protein is CASSLNRGNTDTQYF. CDR3 DNA: TGTGCCAGCAGCTTAAATCGGGGTAACACAGATACGCAGTATTTT. The chain has TRBV7-2 and TRBJ2-3; tentatively, D is TRBD2 (5 bases). Per the germline V gene, CDR1 is SGHTA and CDR2 is FQGNSA. The CDR3 is 15 amino acids. The V end lost 2 bases, the J end lost 2 bases, and 11 bases lay between the germline ends.

This chain uses TRBV6-6 with TRBJ1-4; 7 bases fit TRBD1. The V and J ends lost 2 bases and 8 bases, in that order; junction bases with no gene match: 2. This CDR3 has 13 amino acids. Germline V gene lookup returns CDR1 MNHNY and CDR2 SVGAGI (reference sequence). The CDR3 here is CASSYTGEEKLFF. The DNA for the CDR3 is TGTGCCAGCAGTTACACAGGGGAGGAAAAACTGTTTTTT.

The J gene is TRBJ2-3, the V gene TRBV29-1; TRBD2 agrees at 8 bases. The CDR3 runs to 17 residues. Per the germline V gene, CDR1 is SQVTM and CDR2 is ANQGSEA. The junction had 14 bases not matched to a gene; V was cut back by 4 bases and J by 2 bases. This chain's CDR3 is CSVGKLTRGGTTDTQYF. CDR3 sequence (DNA): TGCAGCGTTGGGAAACTAACCCGCGGGGGGACCACAGATACGCAGTATTTT.

The chain has TRBV4-3 and TRBJ1-4; TRBD1 matches 10 bases. Trimming at V came to 3 bases and at J to 12 bases, leaving 19 bases not matched to a gene. The CDR3 contains 18 residues. The germline CDR1 and CDR2 sequences are LGHNA and YSLEER. This chain's CDR3 is CASSQVPNVGTGVLQLFF. The CDR3 coding sequence is TGCGCCAGCAGCCAGGTTCCAAACGTCGGGACAGGGGTTTTACAACTGTTTTTT.